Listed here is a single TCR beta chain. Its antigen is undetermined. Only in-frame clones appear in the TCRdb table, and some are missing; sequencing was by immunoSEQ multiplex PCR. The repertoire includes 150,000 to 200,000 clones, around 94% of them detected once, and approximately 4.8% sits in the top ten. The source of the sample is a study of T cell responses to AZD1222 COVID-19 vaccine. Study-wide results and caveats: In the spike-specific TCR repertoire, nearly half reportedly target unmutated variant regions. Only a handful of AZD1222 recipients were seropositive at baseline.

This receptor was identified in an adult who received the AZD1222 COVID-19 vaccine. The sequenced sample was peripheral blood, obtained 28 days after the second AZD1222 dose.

This chain's CDR3 is CASSVGQGAEAFF. The CDR3 DNA reads as TGTGCCAGCAGCGTGGGACAGGGGGCTGAAGCTTTCTTT. V gene TRBV7-9 combines with J gene TRBJ1-1; 11 bases are a match to TRBD1. From germline, CDR1 is SEHNR and CDR2 FQNEAQ (reference sequence). The CDR3 length is 13 residues. With 5 bases clipped from V and 6 bases from J, the junction kept 2 bases outside the gene matches.